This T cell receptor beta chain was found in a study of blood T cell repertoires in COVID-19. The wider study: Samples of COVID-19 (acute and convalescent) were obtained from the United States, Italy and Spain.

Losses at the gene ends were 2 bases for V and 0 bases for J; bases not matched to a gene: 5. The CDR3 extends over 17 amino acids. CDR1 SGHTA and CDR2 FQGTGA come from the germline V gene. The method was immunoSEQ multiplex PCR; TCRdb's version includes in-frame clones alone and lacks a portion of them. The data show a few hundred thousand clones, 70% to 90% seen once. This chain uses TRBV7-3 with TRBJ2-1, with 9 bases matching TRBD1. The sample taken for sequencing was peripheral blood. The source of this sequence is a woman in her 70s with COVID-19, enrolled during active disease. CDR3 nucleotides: TGTGCCAGCAGCTTATCTTCGGGACAGGGCTCCTACAATGAGCAGTTCTTC. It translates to CASSLSSGQGSYNEQFF.